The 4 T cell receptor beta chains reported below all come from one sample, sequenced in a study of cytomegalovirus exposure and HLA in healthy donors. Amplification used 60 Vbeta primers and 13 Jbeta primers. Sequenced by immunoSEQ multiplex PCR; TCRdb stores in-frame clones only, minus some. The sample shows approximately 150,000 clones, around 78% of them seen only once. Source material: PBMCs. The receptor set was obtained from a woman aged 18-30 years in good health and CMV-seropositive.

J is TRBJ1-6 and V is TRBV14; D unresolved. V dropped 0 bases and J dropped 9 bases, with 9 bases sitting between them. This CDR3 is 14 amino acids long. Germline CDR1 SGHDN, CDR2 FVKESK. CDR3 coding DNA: TGTGCCAGCAGCCAAGATTTTAGTGGTTCACCCCTCCACTTT. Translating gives CASSQDFSGSPLHF.

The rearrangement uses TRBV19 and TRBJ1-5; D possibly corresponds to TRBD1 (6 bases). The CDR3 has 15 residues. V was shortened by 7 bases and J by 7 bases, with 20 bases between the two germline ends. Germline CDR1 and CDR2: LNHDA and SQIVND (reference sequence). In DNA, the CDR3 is TGTGCCAGTACGGCTCGACAGGACCAAAGACAGCCCCAGCATTTT. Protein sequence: CASTARQDQRQPQHF.

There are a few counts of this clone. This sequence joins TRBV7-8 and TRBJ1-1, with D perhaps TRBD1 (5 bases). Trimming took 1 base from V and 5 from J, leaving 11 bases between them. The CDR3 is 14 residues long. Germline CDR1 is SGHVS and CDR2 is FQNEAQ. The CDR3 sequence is CASSLGSGRTEAFF. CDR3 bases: TGTGCCAGCAGCTTAGGTTCAGGGCGTACTGAAGCTTTCTTT.

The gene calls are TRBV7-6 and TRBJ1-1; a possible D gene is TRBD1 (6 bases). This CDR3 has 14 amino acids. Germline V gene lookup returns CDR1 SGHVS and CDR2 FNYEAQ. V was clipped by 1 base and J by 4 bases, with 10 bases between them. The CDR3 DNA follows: TGTGCCAGCAGCTTAGGGGGGCTGGGCACTGAAGCTTTCTTT. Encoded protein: CASSLGGLGTEAFF.